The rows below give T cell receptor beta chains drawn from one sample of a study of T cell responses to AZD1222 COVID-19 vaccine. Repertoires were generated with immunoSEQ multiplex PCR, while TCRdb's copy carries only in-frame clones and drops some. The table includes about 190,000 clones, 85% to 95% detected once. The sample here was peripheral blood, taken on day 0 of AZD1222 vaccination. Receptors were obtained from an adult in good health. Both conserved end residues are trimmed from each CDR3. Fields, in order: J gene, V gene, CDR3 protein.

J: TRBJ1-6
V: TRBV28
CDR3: ASAPGSSYNSPLH

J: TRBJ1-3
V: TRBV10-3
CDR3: ASGTASGNTIY

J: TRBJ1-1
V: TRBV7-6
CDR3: ASSLQTRGTEAF

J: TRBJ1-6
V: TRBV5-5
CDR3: ASSRGLGSPLH

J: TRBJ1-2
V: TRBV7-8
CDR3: ASSPGGGGKAGYT

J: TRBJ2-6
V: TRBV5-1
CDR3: ASSLVVFPPSGANVLT

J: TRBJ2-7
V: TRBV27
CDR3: ASSLRAGLVGEQY

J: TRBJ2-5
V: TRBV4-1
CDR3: ASSQGWGRETQY

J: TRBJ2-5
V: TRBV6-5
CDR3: ASSYGREQETQY

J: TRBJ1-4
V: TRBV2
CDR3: ASSAGRAVNEKLF

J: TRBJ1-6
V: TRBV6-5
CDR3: ASTVTGGNSPLH

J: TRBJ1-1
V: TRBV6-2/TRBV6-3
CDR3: ASSYPGTVGSKRPEAF

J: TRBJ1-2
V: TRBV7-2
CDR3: ASSLAAGEGFNYGYT

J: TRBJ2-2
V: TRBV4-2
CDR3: ASSLGGLATGELF

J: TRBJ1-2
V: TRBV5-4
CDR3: ASSLSTSVYGYT

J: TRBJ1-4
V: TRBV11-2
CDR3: ASSSRGLGDITNEKLF

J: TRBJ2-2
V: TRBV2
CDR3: ASNGLDRGGGELF

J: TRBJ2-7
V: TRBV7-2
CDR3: ASSLMGQAYEQY

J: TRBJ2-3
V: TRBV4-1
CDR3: ASSQASRRTDTQY

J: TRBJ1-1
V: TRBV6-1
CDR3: ASSEAGGNTEAF

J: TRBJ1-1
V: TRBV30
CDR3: AWRPRHDSAEAF

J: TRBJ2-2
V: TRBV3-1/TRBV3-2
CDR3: ASSPRLGRGKAGELF

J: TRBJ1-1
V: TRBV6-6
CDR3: ASSYEQTEAF

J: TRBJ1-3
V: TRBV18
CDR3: ASSPEDYSGNTIY

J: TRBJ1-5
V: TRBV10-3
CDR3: AISVDSNQPQH

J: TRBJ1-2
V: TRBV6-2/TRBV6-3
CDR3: ASSPGQLNYGYT

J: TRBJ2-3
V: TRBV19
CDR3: ASSSFRGQGDTQY

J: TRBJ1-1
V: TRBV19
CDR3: ASSRDRQNTEAF

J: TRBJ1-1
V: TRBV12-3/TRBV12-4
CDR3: ASRAAGGFEAF

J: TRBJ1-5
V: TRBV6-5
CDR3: ASSYDRHSNQPQH

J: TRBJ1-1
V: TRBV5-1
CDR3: ASSFLTGGSMNTEAF

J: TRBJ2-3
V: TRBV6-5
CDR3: ASSTHRGREDTQY

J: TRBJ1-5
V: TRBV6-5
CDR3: ASRPSGIYNQPQH

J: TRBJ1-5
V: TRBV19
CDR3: ASSIISGKRNQPQH

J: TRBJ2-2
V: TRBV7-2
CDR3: ASSPKPKLAGETGELF

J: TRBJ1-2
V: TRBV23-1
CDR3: ASSLGGYT

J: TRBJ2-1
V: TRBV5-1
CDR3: ASSSRTDPTNEQF

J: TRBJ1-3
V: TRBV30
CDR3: AWSLASGNTIY

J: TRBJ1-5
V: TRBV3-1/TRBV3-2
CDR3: ASSQGPHSNQPQH

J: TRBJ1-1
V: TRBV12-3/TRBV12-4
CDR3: ASSLKGEAF

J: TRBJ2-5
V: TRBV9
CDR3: ASSSEGLAGETQY

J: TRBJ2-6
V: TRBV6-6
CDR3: ASSYQQGSGANVLT

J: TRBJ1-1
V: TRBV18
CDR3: ASSPGPGITEAF

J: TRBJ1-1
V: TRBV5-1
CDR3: ASSLGGTNTEAF

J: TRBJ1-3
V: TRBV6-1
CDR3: ASSVGWFESGNTIY

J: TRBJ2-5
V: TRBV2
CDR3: ASSEARGTQY

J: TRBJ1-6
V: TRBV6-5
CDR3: ASTETGNYNSPLH

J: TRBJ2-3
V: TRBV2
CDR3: ASSDWDRLSTDTQY

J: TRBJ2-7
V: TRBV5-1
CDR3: ASSDQGQFLEQY

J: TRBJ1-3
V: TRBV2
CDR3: ASVLDSGNTIY

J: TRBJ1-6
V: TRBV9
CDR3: ASSVGGNSPLH

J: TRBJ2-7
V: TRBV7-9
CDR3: ASSPTSGGYEQY

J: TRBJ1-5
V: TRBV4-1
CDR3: ASSQESRGSHYSNQPQH

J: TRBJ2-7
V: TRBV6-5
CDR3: ASILRDAVYEQY

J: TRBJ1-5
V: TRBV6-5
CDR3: ASSYSWGLNQPQH

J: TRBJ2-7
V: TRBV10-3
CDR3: AISERGTGSPHEQY

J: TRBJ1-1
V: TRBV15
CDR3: ATSRDYGTGVEAF